This T cell receptor (beta chain) is drawn from a study of T-cell memory formation after mild COVID-19. Study outcomes and limitations: Clones contracting across day 15 to 85 had a balanced CD4/CD8 profile; later expanding clones leaned CD4+. Pre-infection memory held some responding clones, suggesting pre-existing cross-reactive T cells responded.

TCR alpha and TCR beta cDNA libraries carrying sample barcodes and UMIs were produced by 5'RACE using constant-segment primers. TCRdb reprocessed the 5' RACE reads via MiXCR and lists one record per CDR3 protein. Of 450,000 or so distinct CDR3 sequences in the sample, more than 20% were seen once. The sample holds a few counts of this clonotype. The antigen is unknown. V gave up 3 bases and J gave up 2 bases, with 13 bases separating them. Looked up from germline, CDR1 is SGHTA and CDR2 is FQGNSA. The CDR3 is 15 residues long. Sample: PBMCs or a T cell subset sorted from them (not recorded which). The chain recombines TRBV7-2 with TRBJ1-2; D possibly corresponds to TRBD1 (5 bases). This receptor was obtained from an adult woman who had mild COVID-19 (a few samples of this study predate the infection). Cell type and time point are not known. This CDR3 reads CASSLGVLGNYGYTF. As DNA, the CDR3 is TGTGCCAGCAGCTTGGGGGTTCTGGGCAACTATGGCTACACCTTC.